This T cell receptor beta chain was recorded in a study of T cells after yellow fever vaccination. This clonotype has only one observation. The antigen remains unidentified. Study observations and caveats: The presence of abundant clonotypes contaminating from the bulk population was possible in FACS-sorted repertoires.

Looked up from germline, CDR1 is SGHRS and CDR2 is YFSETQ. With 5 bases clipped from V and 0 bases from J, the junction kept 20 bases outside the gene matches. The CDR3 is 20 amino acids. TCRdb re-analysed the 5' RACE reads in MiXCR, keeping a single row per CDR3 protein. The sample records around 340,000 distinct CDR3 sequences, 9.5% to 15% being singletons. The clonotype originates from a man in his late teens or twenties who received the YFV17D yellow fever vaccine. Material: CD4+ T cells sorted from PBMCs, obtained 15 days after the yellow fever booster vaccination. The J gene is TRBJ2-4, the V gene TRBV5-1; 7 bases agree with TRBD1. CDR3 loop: CASSSSGTENKILAKNIQYF. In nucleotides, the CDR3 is TGCGCCAGCAGTTCGTCCGGGACAGAAAACAAAATCCTAGCCAAAAACATTCAGTACTTC. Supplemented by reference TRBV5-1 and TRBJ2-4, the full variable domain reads KAGVTQTPRYLIKTRGQQVTLSCSPISGHRSVSWYQQTPGQGLQFLFEYFSETQRNKGNFPGRFSGRQFSNSRSEMNVSTLELGDSALYLCASSSSGTENKILAKNIQYFGAGTRLSVL.